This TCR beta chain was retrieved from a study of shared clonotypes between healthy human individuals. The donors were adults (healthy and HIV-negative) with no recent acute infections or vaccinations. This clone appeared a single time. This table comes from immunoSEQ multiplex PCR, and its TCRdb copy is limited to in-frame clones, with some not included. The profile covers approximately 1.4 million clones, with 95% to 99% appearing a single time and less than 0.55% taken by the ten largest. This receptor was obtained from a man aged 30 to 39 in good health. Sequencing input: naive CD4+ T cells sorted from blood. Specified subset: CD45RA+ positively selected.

The CDR3 reads CASDPRTPSGANVLTF. The DNA for the CDR3 is TGTGCCAGCGATCCGCGGACGCCCTCTGGGGCCAACGTCCTGACTTTC. This chain connects TRBV4-2 to TRBJ2-6, with unresolved D. The CDR3 length is 16 residues. CDR1 and CDR2 from the germline V gene are LGHNA and YNFKEQ. The V end was cut by 8 bases, the J end by 0 bases, with 14 bases between.